A selection of T cell receptor beta chains follows, all from one sample in a study of blood T cell repertoires in COVID-19. TCRdb keeps only in-frame clones here, not all; method: immunoSEQ multiplex PCR. The table includes roughly 230,000 clones, about 85% detected once. Sequenced sample: peripheral blood. The receptors shown here come from a woman older than 75 with COVID-19, enrolled during active disease. Each CDR3 is given with its conserved first and last residue. The order of the fields is clone size, J gene, CDR3 length, D gene, V gene, CDR3 DNA, CDR3 protein. The D gene is left open where the match is weak. Where a row states a size, it is once, few, many or the class of an expanded clone; other rows omit it.

abundance: -; j_gene: TRBJ1-1; len: 16; d_gene: TRBD1; v_gene: TRBV5-1; CDR3nt: TGCGCCAGCAGCTTGGTATCAACAGGGGTGAACACTGAAGCTTTCTTT; CDR3aa: CASSLVSTGVNTEAFF
abundance: -; j_gene: TRBJ1-1; len: 13; d_gene: -; v_gene: TRBV3-1/TRBV3-2; CDR3nt: TGTGCCAGCAGCTCCCCTTTGAGCACTGAAGCTTTCTTT; CDR3aa: CASSSPLSTEAFF
abundance: -; j_gene: TRBJ1-5; len: 15; d_gene: -; v_gene: TRBV6-5; CDR3nt: TGTGCCAGCAGTCCCCGATCGGGGGGCAATCAGCCCCAGCATTTT; CDR3aa: CASSPRSGGNQPQHF
abundance: -; j_gene: TRBJ1-2; len: 13; d_gene: TRBD1; v_gene: TRBV6-5; CDR3nt: TGTGCCAGCAGTCGACAGGGGAACTATGGCTACACCTTC; CDR3aa: CASSRQGNYGYTF
abundance: -; j_gene: TRBJ2-7; len: 15; d_gene: TRBD2; v_gene: TRBV5-1; CDR3nt: TGCGCCAGCAGCCTACTAGCGGGGGGGTCCTACGAGCAGTACTTC; CDR3aa: CASSLLAGGSYEQYF
abundance: once; j_gene: TRBJ2-1; len: 15; d_gene: TRBD1; v_gene: TRBV5-4; CDR3nt: TGTGCCAGCAGCTCCCGGGAAACAGGGGGCAATGAGCAGTTCTTC; CDR3aa: CASSSRETGGNEQFF
abundance: once; j_gene: TRBJ1-4; len: 15; d_gene: -; v_gene: TRBV6-5; CDR3nt: TGTGCCAGCAGTTACTCTGGACGGGAGAGAGAAAAACTGTTTTTT; CDR3aa: CASSYSGREREKLFF
abundance: -; j_gene: TRBJ1-6; len: 12; d_gene: -; v_gene: TRBV7-2; CDR3nt: TGTGCCAGCAGCCCTAGCGGGTCACCCCTCCACTTT; CDR3aa: CASSPSGSPLHF
abundance: -; j_gene: TRBJ1-5; len: 14; d_gene: -; v_gene: TRBV2; CDR3nt: TGTGCCAGCAGCACGGGTCGGAGCAATCAGCCCCAGCATTTT; CDR3aa: CASSTGRSNQPQHF
abundance: -; j_gene: TRBJ1-1; len: 15; d_gene: -; v_gene: TRBV10-3; CDR3nt: TGTGCCATCAGACATACAGACCCTTGGGACACTGAAGCTTTCTTT; CDR3aa: CAIRHTDPWDTEAFF
abundance: few; j_gene: TRBJ2-3; len: 14; d_gene: -; v_gene: TRBV10-3; CDR3nt: TGTGCCATCAGGGCGGGGAGCCTCACAGATACGCAGTATTTT; CDR3aa: CAIRAGSLTDTQYF
abundance: -; j_gene: TRBJ2-7; len: 15; d_gene: -; v_gene: TRBV27; CDR3nt: TGTGCCAGCAGTTCTCCAACCCTCGGGTCCTACGAGCAGTACTTC; CDR3aa: CASSSPTLGSYEQYF
abundance: -; j_gene: TRBJ1-2; len: 13; d_gene: -; v_gene: TRBV12-3/TRBV12-4; CDR3nt: TGTGCCAGCAGTTTGGCGGCAGGGCAGGGCTACACCTTC; CDR3aa: CASSLAAGQGYTF
abundance: -; j_gene: TRBJ2-1; len: 14; d_gene: TRBD2; v_gene: TRBV29-1; CDR3nt: TGCAGCGTTGATTTGGGACTAGCATTCCAAAGGGCCTTCTTC; CDR3aa: CSVDLGLAFQRAFF
abundance: -; j_gene: TRBJ2-7; len: 15; d_gene: -; v_gene: TRBV5-4; CDR3nt: TGTGCCAGCAGCCCCGAAGTGAGGGGAGGTGGCGAGCAGTACTTC; CDR3aa: CASSPEVRGGGEQYF
abundance: few; j_gene: TRBJ2-7; len: 12; d_gene: -; v_gene: TRBV4-1; CDR3nt: TGCGCCAGCAGCCAAGATGAGGCCGAGCAGTACTTC; CDR3aa: CASSQDEAEQYF
abundance: -; j_gene: TRBJ1-1; len: 14; d_gene: -; v_gene: TRBV21-1; CDR3nt: TGTGCCAGCAGCAAAGGGCAGTTGAACACTGAAGCTTTCTTT; CDR3aa: CASSKGQLNTEAFF
abundance: -; j_gene: TRBJ1-4; len: 19; d_gene: TRBD1; v_gene: TRBV4-3; CDR3nt: TGCGCCAGCAGCCAAGATTTGCGGACAGGGGGCGCCTCGGGTGAAAAACTGTTTTTT; CDR3aa: CASSQDLRTGGASGEKLFF
abundance: -; j_gene: TRBJ2-2; len: 16; d_gene: -; v_gene: TRBV7-9; CDR3nt: TGTGCCAGCAGCTCAGGTCCGACAGTAGACACCGGGGAGCTGTTTTTT; CDR3aa: CASSSGPTVDTGELFF
abundance: -; j_gene: TRBJ1-4; len: 17; d_gene: -; v_gene: TRBV10-3; CDR3nt: TGTGCCATCAGTCCCCCAACTGAACTCCCTCCTAATGAAAAACTGTTTTTT; CDR3aa: CAISPPTELPPNEKLFF
abundance: -; j_gene: TRBJ1-1; len: 15; d_gene: -; v_gene: TRBV2; CDR3nt: TGTGCCAGTAGTACAGGGCGAGGTCTCGGCACTGAAGCTTTCTTT; CDR3aa: CASSTGRGLGTEAFF
abundance: -; j_gene: TRBJ2-2; len: 16; d_gene: -; v_gene: TRBV9; CDR3nt: TGTGCCAGCAGCGTTACAGGGTCGGTGAACACCGGGGAGCTGTTTTTT; CDR3aa: CASSVTGSVNTGELFF
abundance: -; j_gene: TRBJ1-2; len: 14; d_gene: TRBD1; v_gene: TRBV5-1; CDR3nt: TGCGCCAGCAGCTCCGACACAGGGGGCGCCAGCTACACCTTC; CDR3aa: CASSSDTGGASYTF
abundance: once; j_gene: TRBJ1-2; len: 13; d_gene: -; v_gene: TRBV12-3/TRBV12-4; CDR3nt: TGTGCCAGCAGTCGGAGTACTTGGCATGGCTACACCTTC; CDR3aa: CASSRSTWHGYTF
abundance: -; j_gene: TRBJ1-1; len: 17; d_gene: TRBD1; v_gene: TRBV2; CDR3nt: TGTGCCAGCATTCTGGTCCCGGGACAGGGTGGGAACACTGAAGCTTTCTTT; CDR3aa: CASILVPGQGGNTEAFF
abundance: once; j_gene: TRBJ2-2; len: 17; d_gene: TRBD2; v_gene: TRBV10-3; CDR3nt: TGTGCCATCAGTGAGTCCCTACTAGCGGCTAACACCGGGGAGCTGTTTTTT; CDR3aa: CAISESLLAANTGELFF
abundance: -; j_gene: TRBJ2-1; len: 14; d_gene: -; v_gene: TRBV10-3; CDR3nt: TGTGCCATCGCCCGGGACTCCGTCTACAATGAGCAGTTCTTC; CDR3aa: CAIARDSVYNEQFF
abundance: -; j_gene: TRBJ1-2; len: 14; d_gene: -; v_gene: TRBV3-1/TRBV3-2; CDR3nt: TGTGCCAGCAGCCCTCAGGAGGGTATCGGTGGCTACACCTTC; CDR3aa: CASSPQEGIGGYTF
abundance: -; j_gene: TRBJ1-5; len: 15; d_gene: -; v_gene: TRBV27; CDR3nt: TGTGCCAGCTCTCCCCTCGACAGGCAGGGGCAGCCCCAGCATTTT; CDR3aa: CASSPLDRQGQPQHF
abundance: -; j_gene: TRBJ1-1; len: 18; d_gene: TRBD1; v_gene: TRBV6-2/TRBV6-3; CDR3nt: TGTGCCAGCAGTTTCGGAAAGGGACAGGGCCCCAGGAACACTGAAGCTTTCTTT; CDR3aa: CASSFGKGQGPRNTEAFF
abundance: -; j_gene: TRBJ1-2; len: 13; d_gene: -; v_gene: TRBV3-1/TRBV3-2; CDR3nt: TGTGCCAGCAGTCCGGGAAACTCGGGGGGCTACACCTTC; CDR3aa: CASSPGNSGGYTF
abundance: -; j_gene: TRBJ2-1; len: 14; d_gene: -; v_gene: TRBV5-1; CDR3nt: TGCGCCAGCAGCTTGGGTCCGGGGAGTAATGAGCAGTTCTTC; CDR3aa: CASSLGPGSNEQFF
abundance: few; j_gene: TRBJ2-3; len: 17; d_gene: TRBD2; v_gene: TRBV6-4; CDR3nt: TGTGCCAGCAGAACCGGGACTAGCAGGCCAACCGGAGATACGCAGTATTTT; CDR3aa: CASRTGTSRPTGDTQYF
abundance: -; j_gene: TRBJ1-1; len: 15; d_gene: -; v_gene: TRBV4-1; CDR3nt: TGCGCCAGCAGCGGCACCGGGACTGAGAACACTGAAGCTTTCTTT; CDR3aa: CASSGTGTENTEAFF
abundance: -; j_gene: TRBJ2-7; len: 13; d_gene: -; v_gene: TRBV27; CDR3nt: TGTGCCAGCAGTTCACGGGGGGCGGGGGAGCAGTACTTC; CDR3aa: CASSSRGAGEQYF
abundance: -; j_gene: TRBJ1-3; len: 12; d_gene: -; v_gene: TRBV29-1; CDR3nt: TGCAGCGTTGCCAGCTCTGGAAACACCATATATTTT; CDR3aa: CSVASSGNTIYF
abundance: -; j_gene: TRBJ1-4; len: 15; d_gene: -; v_gene: TRBV7-2; CDR3nt: TGTGCCAGCAGCCCCCGGCGGGGGGACTTCGCAAAACTGTTTTTT; CDR3aa: CASSPRRGDFAKLFF